Listed below are T cell receptor beta chains from one sample, sequenced in a study of cytomegalovirus exposure and HLA in healthy donors. The repertoire was sequenced with immunoSEQ multiplex PCR; TCRdb's copy has only in-frame clones and lacks some. This sample carries 90,000 to 100,000 clones, about 80% of them seen once, and the ten largest clones take 6.5% to 9%. The sequencing sample was made of PBMCs. These receptors were obtained from a man aged 35 to 55 in good health and CMV-seropositive. Both conserved end residues are part of each CDR3. The D gene is left open where the match is weak. Expanded clones are given a class, and other clones once, few, many or no size at all.

TGTGCCAGCAGCTTTTGGAGGGGAAACTACGAGCAGTACTTC	CASSFWRGNYEQYF	TRBJ2-7	once	TRBV11-2	-
TGCGCCAGCGGGTCTAGCGGGAGGATTGAGCAGTTCTTC	CASGSSGRIEQFF	TRBJ2-1	-	TRBV10-1	TRBD2
TGCGCCAGCAGCCACAAAGGACAGGGAGGAGAGACCCAGTACTTC	CASSHKGQGGETQYF	TRBJ2-5	few	TRBV5-1	TRBD1
TGTGCCAGCAGCTTCCGGACAGGATATGAGCAGTTCTTC	CASSFRTGYEQFF	TRBJ2-1	-	TRBV7-8	TRBD1
TGTGCTAGTGGACTAGGTATGGGGTATAACACTGAAGCTTTCTTT	CASGLGMGYNTEAFF	TRBJ1-1	few	TRBV12-5	-
TGTGCCAGCAGCCCGGGCGGGACAGGGCTCGAGCAGTACTTC	CASSPGGTGLEQYF	TRBJ2-7	-	TRBV5-6	TRBD1
TGTGCCAGCAGCCCCAGCGGGGGCCCTCTCACAGATACGCAGTATTTT	CASSPSGGPLTDTQYF	TRBJ2-3	-	TRBV11-2	TRBD2
TGTGCCAGCAGTTCGGGGACAGGGGACTTCGCGCGGGGCTACACCTTC	CASSSGTGDFARGYTF	TRBJ1-2	-	TRBV7-6	TRBD1
TGTGCCAGTAGTATAGGGACAGACAAAAACATTCAGTACTTC	CASSIGTDKNIQYF	TRBJ2-4	once	TRBV19	-
TGTGCCAGCAGCGGGATCCGGGGTAGAGAGACCCAGTACTTC	CASSGIRGRETQYF	TRBJ2-5	-	TRBV9	-
TGTGCCAGCAGCTTAGGAGAGGGGGCACGTGGCTACACCTTC	CASSLGEGARGYTF	TRBJ1-2	-	TRBV7-9	TRBD1
TGTGCCAGCAGCGCTACACAGGGATTCTCTGGAAACACCATATATTTT	CASSATQGFSGNTIYF	TRBJ1-3	-	TRBV9	-
TGTGCCAGCAGGTTCCAGGGCAGGGGTCCTGAAGCTTTCTTT	CASRFQGRGPEAFF	TRBJ1-1	-	TRBV7-8	-
TGTGCCAGCAGTCCTAGCGGGAGGGCCTCGCATGAGCAGTTCTTC	CASSPSGRASHEQFF	TRBJ2-1	-	TRBV28	TRBD2
TGTGCCAGCAGCTTATACAGCGGGGGGGCGGGCGGGGAGCTGTTTTTT	CASSLYSGGAGGELFF	TRBJ2-2	-	TRBV7-2	TRBD2
TGTGCCAGCAGCGCGCGGACAGCCCAAGAGACCCAGTACTTC	CASSARTAQETQYF	TRBJ2-5	-	TRBV7-9	-
TGCGCCAGCAGTGAGCAGCGGGACTACGAGCAGTACTTC	CASSEQRDYEQYF	TRBJ2-7	-	TRBV10-2	TRBD2
TGTGCCAGCTCACCGGTCGGGACCGGGGGATACGAGCAGTACTTC	CASSPVGTGGYEQYF	TRBJ2-7	-	TRBV18	-
TGTGCCAGCAGTGATGACAGGAGTAATGAAAAACTGTTTTTT	CASSDDRSNEKLFF	TRBJ1-4	-	TRBV25-1	-
TGTGCCAGTACATCCAGGGGTGATCAGCCCCAGCATTTT	CASTSRGDQPQHF	TRBJ1-5	-	TRBV19	-
TGTGCCAGCAGCCAAGGCGGCGGGGGGGCCTCCTACGAGCAGTACTTC	CASSQGGGGASYEQYF	TRBJ2-7	few	TRBV4-2	TRBD2
TGCGCCAGCAGCTTGGCAGGGGCTACGAATGAGCAGTTCTTC	CASSLAGATNEQFF	TRBJ2-1	-	TRBV5-1	-
TGTGCCAGCAGCCCAGCCTCACTAGCGGGAGTACCCTACAATGAGCAGTTCTTC	CASSPASLAGVPYNEQFF	TRBJ2-1	-	TRBV11-2	TRBD2
TGTGCCAGCAGCCCGCCCGGACAGGATGGCTACACCTTC	CASSPPGQDGYTF	TRBJ1-2	few	TRBV7-8	TRBD1
TGTGCCAGCAGCTTGGGGGGGGGCCGGAACACCGGGGAGCTGTTTTTT	CASSLGGGRNTGELFF	TRBJ2-2	once	TRBV5-5	-
TGTGCCAGCAGCCAAGATCGGAACTATGGCTACACCTTC	CASSQDRNYGYTF	TRBJ1-2	-	TRBV14	-
TGTGCCAGCAGTTCCTGGACTAGCGGGAGGGTCGAGACCCAGTACTTC	CASSSWTSGRVETQYF	TRBJ2-5	-	TRBV27	TRBD2
TGTGCCAGCAGCTGGGGACTCGCTTCTGGGGCCAACGTCCTGACTTTC	CASSWGLASGANVLTF	TRBJ2-6	-	TRBV11-2	-
TGTGCCAGCAGCTTCGTCGGGAGTAGCCCAGATACGCAGTATTTT	CASSFVGSSPDTQYF	TRBJ2-3	few	TRBV5-5	-
TGTGCCAGCAGTGAAGAGGCGGGGAGCTACAATGAGCAGTTCTTC	CASSEEAGSYNEQFF	TRBJ2-1	-	TRBV6-1	-
TGTGCCAGCAGCGTAGATACTAGCGGGATGACCGGGGAGCTGTTTTTT	CASSVDTSGMTGELFF	TRBJ2-2	-	TRBV9	TRBD2
TGTGCCAGCAGCCTCATGGGGGGGGGAGGGGATACGCAGTATTTT	CASSLMGGGGDTQYF	TRBJ2-3	once	TRBV11-2	TRBD2
TGTGCCAGCAGCCCTACCGGGACTGATGATTCACCCCTCCACTTT	CASSPTGTDDSPLHF	TRBJ1-6	few	TRBV7-3	-
TGTGCCAGCAGGGAACAGGCCTCGAATGGCTACACCTTC	CASREQASNGYTF	TRBJ1-2	-	TRBV6-5	-
TGCGCCAGCAGCCGTCAGTTGACAGTCTCTGGGGCCAACGTCCTGACTTTC	CASSRQLTVSGANVLTF	TRBJ2-6	-	TRBV4-3	-
TGTGCCAGCAGCGTAGACCCAGGGTCCAACGAGCAGTACTTC	CASSVDPGSNEQYF	TRBJ2-7	-	TRBV9	-
TGTGCCAGCAGTTCAGGCCAGGGGTCGGCCGAGCAGTACTTC	CASSSGQGSAEQYF	TRBJ2-7	-	TRBV28	-
TGCGCCAGCAGCTTGGGTGAGCTCCGAGAGACCCAGTACTTC	CASSLGELRETQYF	TRBJ2-5	-	TRBV5-1	-
TGTGCCAGCAGCGCGGGACAGACCTCCTACGAGCAGTACTTC	CASSAGQTSYEQYF	TRBJ2-7	-	TRBV9	TRBD1
TGTGCCAGCAGTGACCGGGAATTGGGTGAAAAACTGTTTTTT	CASSDRELGEKLFF	TRBJ1-4	-	TRBV6-6	-
TGCGCCAGCAGCCAAGAGGGGGAAGCGGGCGAGACGCAGTATTTT	CASSQEGEAGETQYF	TRBJ2-3	-	TRBV4-1	-
TGTGCCAGCAGTTACAGCGGGGACTATGGCTACACCTTC	CASSYSGDYGYTF	TRBJ1-2	-	TRBV6-5	-
TGTGCCAGCAGCGCCGCCGGGACTGAGAACTATGGCTACACCTTC	CASSAAGTENYGYTF	TRBJ1-2	-	TRBV2	-
TGTGCCAGCAGCTTAGACAGAATGAACACTGAAGCTTTCTTT	CASSLDRMNTEAFF	TRBJ1-1	-	TRBV6-4	-
TGTGCCAGCAGCTTAATTGTTGGGACAGGGCGCTCCTACAATGAGCAGTTCTTC	CASSLIVGTGRSYNEQFF	TRBJ2-1	-	TRBV7-2	TRBD1
TGTGCCAGCAACCGGGAGCGGCTTTACGAGCAGTACTTC	CASNRERLYEQYF	TRBJ2-7	-	TRBV2	-
TGCGCCAGCAGCCAATCTCCAAACAGGGCTATTGGCTACACCTTC	CASSQSPNRAIGYTF	TRBJ1-2	-	TRBV4-3	-